The present entry profiles one T cell receptor (beta chain) with its context. The assay was immunoSEQ multiplex PCR, and TCRdb's table has in-frame clones only and misses some. The table shows about 230,000 clones, with approximately 85% occurring only once. The sample comes from a study of blood T cell repertoires in COVID-19. Study-wide context: The cDNA or gDNA used as material had been derived from T cells, B-cell-depleted T cells, or PBMCs.

V lost 5 bases and J 0 bases, leaving 11 bases between the germline ends. Germline lookup yields CDR1 PRHDT and CDR2 FYEKMQ (reference sequence). The CDR3 totals 15 residues. This receptor was identified in a man aged 45-65 years with COVID-19, enrolled during active disease. Sequenced sample: peripheral blood. The genes are TRBV13 and TRBJ2-1; a possible D gene is TRBD1 (5 bases). The CDR3 bases are TGTGCCAGCAGCCCAGGGCCAGCCTCCTACAATGAGCAGTTCTTC. It codes for CASSPGPASYNEQFF. The whole variable domain, remainder taken from reference TRBV13 and TRBJ2-1, is AAGVIQSPRHLIKEKRETATLKCYPIPRHDTVYWYQQGPGQDPQFLISFYEKMQSDKGSIPDRFSAQQFSDYHSELNMSSLELGDSALYFCASSPGPASYNEQFFGPGTRLTVL.